This T cell receptor beta chain was recovered during a study of early T cells in non-severe SARS-CoV-2 infection. Turning to the study itself: Unsorted whole-blood RNA was sequenced in bulk, leaving chains unpaired. Study conclusions and caveats: VDJdb matching, biased toward anti-spike CD8 responses, missed private and CD4 specificities.

Worth noting for this clonotype: The antigen is undetermined.

Unique molecular identifiers were affixed to single, distinct cDNA molecules. Using its own MiXCR run on the 5' RACE reads, TCRdb lists one record per CDR3 protein. The sample holds some 22,000 distinct CDR3 sequences; more than 4% are singletons and the top ten take over 3.5%. The V gene's germline CDR1 is SGHVS and CDR2 FQNEAQ. V shed 5 bases and J shed 6 bases, with 8 bases lying between them. CDR3 length: 11 amino acids. The chain uses TRBV7-8 and TRBJ2-7; no definite D call. Material: whole blood. The receptor was derived from an adult who was a healthcare worker with PCR-confirmed SARS-CoV-2 infection or an uninfected control (not recorded which). DNA of the CDR3: TGTGCCAGCAGCCCAGCAGGCGAGCAGTACTTC. This sequence encodes CASSPAGEQYF.